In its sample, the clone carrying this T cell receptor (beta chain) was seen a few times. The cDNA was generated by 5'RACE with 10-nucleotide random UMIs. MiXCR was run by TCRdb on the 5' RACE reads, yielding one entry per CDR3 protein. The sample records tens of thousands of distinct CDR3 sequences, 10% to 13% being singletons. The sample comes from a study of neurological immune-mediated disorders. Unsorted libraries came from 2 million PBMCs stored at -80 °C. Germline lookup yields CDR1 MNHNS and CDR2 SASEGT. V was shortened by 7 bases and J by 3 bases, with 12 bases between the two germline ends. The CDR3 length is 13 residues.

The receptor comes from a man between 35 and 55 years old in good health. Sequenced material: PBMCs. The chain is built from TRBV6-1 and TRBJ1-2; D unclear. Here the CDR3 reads CASKEDPDYGYTF. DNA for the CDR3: TGTGCCAGCAAGGAGGATCCAGACTATGGCTACACCTTC.